This TCR beta chain stems from a study of blood T cells in healthy people across ages. On the study more broadly: Through template switching, about one barcoded beta molecule was captured per two T cells, as measured in model experiments. Findings and limits, study-wide: TCR beta diversity per million T cells fell roughly linearly with age.

A remark on this clonotype: The antigen is not known.

Each donor was a healthy Caucasian individual from Russia, aged about 6 to 95. A minimum of 7 million PBMCs was isolated per sample. Alongside a J-beta primer mix, a sample-barcoded 5' primer served in a second PCR lasting about 6 to 11 cycles. MiXCR, run by TCRdb on the 5' RACE reads, gives a single entry per CDR3 protein. The sample contains hundreds of thousands of distinct CDR3 sequences, approximately 21% of which appear only once. After removal of 5 bases from V and 1 base from J, the junction contained 12 bases not matched to a gene. This CDR3 has 19 amino acids. Germline V lookup: CDR1 SGHTA, CDR2 FQGNSA.

V is TRBV7-2 and J is TRBJ2-1; TRBD2 matches at 12 bases. The source of this sequence is an older man in good health. Sequencing was carried out using blood. CDR3 sequence (DNA): TGTGCCAGCAGCCGGCACCTAGCGGGAGGGCCGCGGTCCTACAATGAGCAGTTCTTC. This sequence encodes CASSRHLAGGPRSYNEQFF.